This is a list of T cell receptor beta chains from one sample in a study of human T cells and chemical hapten exposure. TCRdb redid the calling of the RACE reads with MiXCR, one entry per CDR3 protein. The sample consists of some 36,000 distinct CDR3 sequences, about 9.4% of them appearing once. Sequenced here: whole blood, sampled in connection with sensitization to the hapten diphenylcyclopropenone (DPC). The receptors here all came from a man aged 50 to 60 with alopecia areata. Some clones in this sample may be carry-over from other donors' samples. Both conserved end residues are part of each CDR3.

TRBV29-1	TRBJ2-1	CSLSESAYNEQFF
TRBV20-1	TRBJ1-1	CSAGPSNTEAFF
TRBV5-5	TRBJ2-3	CASSVTRMLGTDTQYF
TRBV18	TRBJ2-1	CASSPPTGTSGGNEQFF
TRBV5-5	TRBJ1-6	CASTSGTVASPLHF
TRBV30	TRBJ2-7	CAFSGLAGETAYEQYF
TRBV7-2	TRBJ2-1	CASSILAGGPFDEQFF
TRBV7-9	TRBJ2-5	CASSKLASGRLGTQYF
TRBV11-1	TRBJ1-4	CASSAFRNEKLFF
TRBV10-2	TRBJ2-7	CASGELKGANTYEQYF
TRBV12-3/TRBV12-4	TRBJ1-5	CASSTRTGISQPQHF
TRBV12-5	TRBJ1-5	CASGLESSNQPQHF
TRBV28	TRBJ1-1	CASSFFSDNTEAFF
TRBV12-3/TRBV12-4	TRBJ2-1	CASSSRTGRNEQFF
TRBV2	TRBJ2-7	CASSEKGTIDEQYF
TRBV6-1	TRBJ2-3	CASSGTADTQYF
TRBV29-1	TRBJ1-3	CSVAQGLSSGNTIYF
TRBV28	TRBJ2-7	CASPLREGSYEQYF
TRBV7-2	TRBJ2-5	CASSELRGRETQYF
TRBV24-1	TRBJ2-3	CATRDRDTDTQYF
TRBV28	TRBJ2-5	CASSFAGSDQETQYF
TRBV9	TRBJ2-2	CASSVVTSGSSNTGELFF
TRBV7-2	TRBJ2-6	CASSLSTGANVLTF
TRBV6-1	TRBJ1-4	CASRSEGEKLFF
TRBV28	TRBJ2-3	CASSPHLTDTQYF
TRBV11-1	TRBJ2-2	CASSTNGQRGELFF
TRBV7-3	TRBJ2-1	CASSPQAGGNEQFF
TRBV29-1	TRBJ1-2	CSVEDMWTGIFYGYTF
TRBV11-1	TRBJ2-3	CASSLTGDSDTQYF
TRBV12-3/TRBV12-4	TRBJ2-2	CASRALNTGELFF
TRBV5-1	TRBJ2-3	CASSPAAGSDTQYF
TRBV6-1	TRBJ2-5	CASSEPPQTQYF
TRBV29-1	TRBJ2-7	CSVAYRLGPRYEQYF
TRBV29-1	TRBJ2-7	CSVRIAREQYF
TRBV15	TRBJ2-3	CATREPSTDTQYF
TRBV7-3	TRBJ2-5	CASSSRQGLRETQYF
TRBV10-3	TRBJ1-1	CAISDGTANTEAFF
TRBV12-3/TRBV12-4	TRBJ2-7	CASSPTSGVTYEQYF
TRBV3-1	TRBJ2-2	CASSQESQATGELFF
TRBV25-1	TRBJ2-1	CASSDRWTSGTSYNEQFF
TRBV7-2	TRBJ2-3	CASSRDYQSTDTQYF
TRBV6-2/TRBV6-3	TRBJ1-1	CASSYLGTENTEAFF
TRBV29-1	TRBJ2-7	CSVTRGKTYEQYF
TRBV10-3	TRBJ2-7	CAIRGNHEQYF
TRBV7-2	TRBJ2-1	CASSLVGLANEQFF
TRBV7-9	TRBJ1-5	CAISDQEGGNQPQHF
TRBV18	TRBJ2-7	CASSPGKGNYEQYF
TRBV7-7	TRBJ2-2	CASSLVVGHTGELFF
TRBV2	TRBJ1-4	CASSIQGTNEKLFF
TRBV2	TRBJ2-2	CASSVGPAGELFF
TRBV3-1	TRBJ2-3	CASSQVSGSRTDTQYF
TRBV20-1	TRBJ2-2	CSARTSGSGGTGELFF
TRBV5-1	TRBJ2-7	CASSLGGSVDEQYF
TRBV3-1	TRBJ2-7	CASSQYYEQYF
TRBV10-2	TRBJ1-5	CASGPTNQPQHF
TRBV10-2	TRBJ2-1	CASSTSYEQFF
TRBV10-3	TRBJ2-7	CAIRGAGARVYEQYF
TRBV7-9	TRBJ1-6	CASSPGGDSPLHF
TRBV20-1	TRBJ1-1	CSARQGVNTEAFF
TRBV10-2	TRBJ2-1	CASKGLAGGPRSNEQFF